The rows below give T cell receptor beta chains drawn from one sample of a study of brain T cells in children with intractable seizures. Assay: immunoSEQ multiplex PCR; the TCRdb copy retains only in-frame clones and omits some. The data show 100,000 to 120,000 clones, roughly 94% seen once. This specimen consisted of peripheral blood, obtained at surgery. The source of these receptors is a boy younger than two with hemimegalencephaly and intractable seizures. Each CDR3 is given with its conserved first and last residue. Each record gives: J gene, clone size, D gene, V gene, CDR3 protein, CDR3 DNA. A D gene is named only where the DNA matches it firmly. Expanded clones get a size class; other rows say once, few or many, or leave the size out.

TRBJ1-5 | few | - | TRBV27 | CASSYSSNQPQHF | TGTGCCAGCAGCTACAGTAGCAATCAGCCCCAGCATTTT
TRBJ2-6 | once | - | TRBV5-1 | CASSLSDYVSGANVLTF | TGCGCCAGCAGCTTATCGGACTACGTCTCTGGGGCCAACGTCCTGACTTTC
TRBJ1-3 | - | - | TRBV9 | CASGRYSGNTIYF | TGTGCCAGCGGACGGTACTCTGGAAACACCATATATTTT
TRBJ1-2 | - | - | TRBV28 | CASSPMGEGMGYTF | TGTGCCAGCAGTCCAATGGGTGAGGGGATGGGCTACACCTTC
TRBJ2-5 | - | TRBD2 | TRBV5-1 | CASSLGLAGGQETQYF | TGCGCCAGCAGCTTGGGACTAGCGGGAGGTCAGGAGACCCAGTACTTC
TRBJ2-1 | - | TRBD2 | TRBV5-1 | CASSQGLAGVNEQFF | TGCGCCAGCAGCCAGGGACTAGCGGGAGTTAATGAGCAGTTCTTC
TRBJ1-2 | - | - | TRBV9 | CASSGDYGYTF | TGTGCCAGCAGCGGTGACTATGGCTACACCTTC
TRBJ1-2 | - | - | TRBV4-2 | CASSQVHYGYTF | TGTGCCAGCAGCCAAGTCCACTATGGCTACACCTTC
TRBJ2-1 | - | - | TRBV19 | CASSWQGLRNEQFF | TGTGCCAGTAGTTGGCAGGGCCTTAGGAATGAGCAGTTCTTC
TRBJ1-4 | - | TRBD1 | TRBV9 | CASSSSSFGTGVINEKLFF | TGTGCCAGCAGCTCTAGTAGTTTCGGGACAGGGGTTATTAATGAAAAACTGTTTTTT
TRBJ1-6 | - | - | TRBV2 | CASLPTALGSPLHF | TGTGCCAGCCTACCGACAGCCTTGGGTTCACCCCTCCACTTT
TRBJ2-2 | - | TRBD2 | TRBV7-3 | CASSAYPSGSVAGELFF | TGTGCCAGCAGCGCCTACCCAAGCGGGAGCGTTGCCGGGGAGCTGTTTTTT
TRBJ2-7 | - | TRBD1 | TRBV4-2 | CASSQDRGQYEQYF | TGTGCCAGCAGCCAAGATCGGGGACAGTACGAGCAGTACTTC
TRBJ1-2 | - | - | TRBV4-1 | CASSTNPGGGYTF | TGCGCCAGCAGCACCAACCCGGGGGGGGGCTACACCTTC
TRBJ2-3 | - | - | TRBV24-1 | CATSIGSSTDTQYF | TGTGCCACCTCGATCGGTTCTAGCACAGATACGCAGTATTTT
TRBJ2-3 | - | - | TRBV4-2 | CASSPRTRASTDTQYF | TGTGCCAGCAGCCCCCGGACACGAGCTAGCACAGATACGCAGTATTTT
TRBJ1-1 | - | TRBD1 | TRBV6-5 | CASSYGTENTEAFF | TGTGCCAGCAGTTACGGGACAGAGAACACTGAAGCTTTCTTT
TRBJ2-5 | - | - | TRBV29-1 | CSVVGAGETQYF | TGCAGCGTTGTGGGGGCTGGGGAGACCCAGTACTTC
TRBJ1-1 | - | - | TRBV5-1 | CASSLEGPTEAFF | TGCGCCAGCAGCTTGGAGGGGCCCACTGAAGCTTTCTTT
TRBJ2-1 | - | - | TRBV7-2 | CASSLAGAVDEQFF | TGTGCCAGCAGCTTAGCGGGGGCCGTGGATGAGCAGTTCTTC
TRBJ2-1 | - | TRBD2 | TRBV6-6 | CASSPLAGVHNEQFF | TGTGCCAGCAGCCCCCTGGCGGGAGTGCACAATGAGCAGTTCTTC
TRBJ2-7 | - | - | TRBV27 | CASSFNGYEQYF | TGTGCCAGCAGTTTTAACGGCTACGAGCAGTACTTC
TRBJ2-3 | once | - | TRBV14 | CASSQLVGTDTQYF | TGTGCCAGCAGCCAACTTGTAGGCACAGATACGCAGTATTTT
TRBJ2-1 | - | TRBD2 | TRBV3-1/TRBV3-2 | CASSQVISGRASEQFF | TGTGCCAGCAGCCAAGTAATCAGCGGGAGGGCCTCGGAGCAGTTCTTC